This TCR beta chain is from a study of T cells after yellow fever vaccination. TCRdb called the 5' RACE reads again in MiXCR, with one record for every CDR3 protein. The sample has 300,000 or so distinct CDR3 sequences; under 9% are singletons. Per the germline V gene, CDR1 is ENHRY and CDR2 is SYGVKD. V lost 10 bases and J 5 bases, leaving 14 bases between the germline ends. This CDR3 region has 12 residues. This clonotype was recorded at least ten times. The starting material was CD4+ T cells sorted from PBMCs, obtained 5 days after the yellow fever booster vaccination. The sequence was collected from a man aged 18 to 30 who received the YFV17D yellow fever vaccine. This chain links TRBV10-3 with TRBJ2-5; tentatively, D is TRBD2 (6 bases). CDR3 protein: CATGEVTETQYF. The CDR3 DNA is TGTGCCACCGGGGAGGTAACGGAGACCCAGTACTTC.